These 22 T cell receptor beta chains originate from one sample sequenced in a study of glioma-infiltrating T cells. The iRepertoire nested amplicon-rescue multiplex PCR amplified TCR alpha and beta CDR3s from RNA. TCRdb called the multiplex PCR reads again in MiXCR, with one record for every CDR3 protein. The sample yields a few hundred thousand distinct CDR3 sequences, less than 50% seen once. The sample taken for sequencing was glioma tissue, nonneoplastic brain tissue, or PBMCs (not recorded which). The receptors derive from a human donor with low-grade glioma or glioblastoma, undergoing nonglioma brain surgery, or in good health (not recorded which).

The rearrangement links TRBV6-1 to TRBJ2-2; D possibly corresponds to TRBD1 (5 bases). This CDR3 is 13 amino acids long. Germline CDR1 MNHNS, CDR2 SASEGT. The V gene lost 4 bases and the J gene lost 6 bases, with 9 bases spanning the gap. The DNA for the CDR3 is TGTGCCAGCAGTGCACAGGCCGCCGGGGAGCTGTTTTTT. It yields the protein CASSAQAAGELFF.

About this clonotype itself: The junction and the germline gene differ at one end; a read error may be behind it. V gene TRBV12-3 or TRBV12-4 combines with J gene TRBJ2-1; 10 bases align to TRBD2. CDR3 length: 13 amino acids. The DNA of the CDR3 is TGTGCCAGCCGGACTAGCGGCTACGATGAGCAGTTCTTC. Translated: CASRTSGYDEQFF.

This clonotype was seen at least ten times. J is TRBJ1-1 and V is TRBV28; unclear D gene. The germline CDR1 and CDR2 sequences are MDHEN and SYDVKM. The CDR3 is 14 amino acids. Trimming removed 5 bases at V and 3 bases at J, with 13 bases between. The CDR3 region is CASSPWAEDTEAFF. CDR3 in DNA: TGTGCCAGCAGTCCTTGGGCCGAGGACACTGAAGCTTTCTTT. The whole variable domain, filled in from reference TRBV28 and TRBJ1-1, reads DVKVTQSSRYLVKRTGEKVFLECVQDMDHENMFWYRQDPGLGLRLIYFSYDVKMKEKGDIPEGYSVSREKKERFSLILESASTNQTSMYLCASSPWAEDTEAFFGQGTRLTVV.

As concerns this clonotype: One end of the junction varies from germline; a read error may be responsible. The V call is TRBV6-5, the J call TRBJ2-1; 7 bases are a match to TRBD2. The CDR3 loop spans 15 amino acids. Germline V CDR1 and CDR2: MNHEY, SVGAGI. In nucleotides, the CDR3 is TGTGCCAGCAGCCGACTGGCGGGAGTTCGTCATGAGCAGTCCTTC. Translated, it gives CASSRLAGVRHEQSF.

The CDR3 protein is CASGLGNIQYF. CDR3 in DNA: TGTGCCAGTGGGCTTGGTAACATTCAGTACTTC. The J gene is TRBJ2-4, the V gene TRBV19; no firm D call. CDR3 size: 11 residues. Trimming stripped 8 bases from V and 7 bases from J, with 9 bases between. CDR1 and CDR2 (germline): LNHDA, SQIVND (reference sequence).

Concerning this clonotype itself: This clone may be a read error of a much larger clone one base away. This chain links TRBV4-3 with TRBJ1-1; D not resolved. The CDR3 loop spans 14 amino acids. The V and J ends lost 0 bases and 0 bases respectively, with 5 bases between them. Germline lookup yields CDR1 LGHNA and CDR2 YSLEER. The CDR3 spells CASSQDQVNTEAFF. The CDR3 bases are TGCGCCAGCAGCCAAGATCAGGTGAACACTGAAGCTTTCTTT.

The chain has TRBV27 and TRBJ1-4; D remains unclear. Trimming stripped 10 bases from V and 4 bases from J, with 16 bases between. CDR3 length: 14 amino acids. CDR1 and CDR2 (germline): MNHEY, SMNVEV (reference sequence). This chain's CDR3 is CAILASGSNEKLFF. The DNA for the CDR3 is TGTGCCATTTTAGCTTCGGGGAGTAATGAAAAACTGTTTTTT.

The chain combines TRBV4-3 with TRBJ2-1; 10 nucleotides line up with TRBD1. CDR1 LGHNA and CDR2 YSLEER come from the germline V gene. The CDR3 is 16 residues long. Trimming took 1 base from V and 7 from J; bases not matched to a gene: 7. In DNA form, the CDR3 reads TGCGCCAGCAGCCAAGCGGGACAGGGGTATTGGAATGAGCAGTTCTTC. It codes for CASSQAGQGYWNEQFF.

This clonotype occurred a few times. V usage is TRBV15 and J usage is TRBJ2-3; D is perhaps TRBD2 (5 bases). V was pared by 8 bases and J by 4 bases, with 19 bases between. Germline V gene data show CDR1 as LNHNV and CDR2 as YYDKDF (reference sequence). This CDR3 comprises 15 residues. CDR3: CATSREWVGSDTQYF. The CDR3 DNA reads TGTGCCACCTCTCGGGAATGGGTTGGGTCAGATACGCAGTATTTT.

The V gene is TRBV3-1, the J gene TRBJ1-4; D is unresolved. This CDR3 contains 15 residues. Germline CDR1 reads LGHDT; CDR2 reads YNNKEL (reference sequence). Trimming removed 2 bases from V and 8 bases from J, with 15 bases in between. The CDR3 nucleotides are TGTGCCAGCAGCCAAACAAGACACCGGGAAGAAAAACTGTTTTTT. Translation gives CASSQTRHREEKLFF.

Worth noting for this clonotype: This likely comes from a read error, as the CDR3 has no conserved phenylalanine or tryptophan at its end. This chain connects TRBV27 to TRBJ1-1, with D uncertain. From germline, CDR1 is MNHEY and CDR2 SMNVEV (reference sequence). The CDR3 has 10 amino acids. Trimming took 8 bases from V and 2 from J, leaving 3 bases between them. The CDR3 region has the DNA TGTGCCAGCTTTAACACTGAAGCTTTCCTT. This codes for CASFNTEAFL.

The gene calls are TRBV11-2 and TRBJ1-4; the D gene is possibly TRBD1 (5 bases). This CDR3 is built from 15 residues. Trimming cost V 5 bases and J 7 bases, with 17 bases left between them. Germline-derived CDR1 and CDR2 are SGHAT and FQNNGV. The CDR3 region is CASSQGFSTGEKLFF. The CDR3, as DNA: TGTGCCAGCAGCCAGGGCTTCTCGACGGGTGAAAAACTGTTTTTT.

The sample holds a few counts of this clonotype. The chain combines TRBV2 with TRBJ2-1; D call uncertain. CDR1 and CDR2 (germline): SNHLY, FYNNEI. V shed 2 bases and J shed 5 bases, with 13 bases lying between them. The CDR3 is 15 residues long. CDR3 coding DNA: TGTGCCAGCAGTGAATCCCAGTATTTTAACAATGAGCAGTTCTTC. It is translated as CASSESQYFNNEQFF.

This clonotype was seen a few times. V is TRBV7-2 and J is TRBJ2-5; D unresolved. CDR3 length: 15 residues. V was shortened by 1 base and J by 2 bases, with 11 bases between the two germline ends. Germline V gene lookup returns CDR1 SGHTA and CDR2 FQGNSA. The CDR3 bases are TGTGCCAGCAGCTTAGGTTTGTGGGGTCAAGAGACCCAGTACTTC. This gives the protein CASSLGLWGQETQYF. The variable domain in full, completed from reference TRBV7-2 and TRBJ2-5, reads GAGVSQSPSNKVTEKGKDVELRCDPISGHTALYWYRQSLGQGLEFLIYFQGNSAPDKSGLPSDRFSAERTGGSVSTLTIQRTQQEDSAVYLCASSLGLWGQETQYFGPGTRLLVL.

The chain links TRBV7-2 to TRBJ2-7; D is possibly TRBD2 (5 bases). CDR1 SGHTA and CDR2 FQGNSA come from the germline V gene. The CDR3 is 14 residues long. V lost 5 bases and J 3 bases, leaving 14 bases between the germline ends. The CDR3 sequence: CASSRPGEFYEQYF. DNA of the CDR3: TGTGCCAGCAGCCGACCCGGGGAGTTCTACGAGCAGTACTTC. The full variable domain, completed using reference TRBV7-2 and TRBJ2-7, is GAGVSQSPSNKVTEKGKDVELRCDPISGHTALYWYRQSLGQGLEFLIYFQGNSAPDKSGLPSDRFSAERTGGSVSTLTIQRTQQEDSAVYLCASSRPGEFYEQYFGPGTRLTVT.

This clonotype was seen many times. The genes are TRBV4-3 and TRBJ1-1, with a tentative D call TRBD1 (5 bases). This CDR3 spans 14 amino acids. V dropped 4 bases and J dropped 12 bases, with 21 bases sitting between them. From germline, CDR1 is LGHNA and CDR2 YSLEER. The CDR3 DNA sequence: TGCGCCAGCAGCCCGGATTTTCGACAGAGCAAGACTTTCTTT. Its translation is CASSPDFRQSKTFF.

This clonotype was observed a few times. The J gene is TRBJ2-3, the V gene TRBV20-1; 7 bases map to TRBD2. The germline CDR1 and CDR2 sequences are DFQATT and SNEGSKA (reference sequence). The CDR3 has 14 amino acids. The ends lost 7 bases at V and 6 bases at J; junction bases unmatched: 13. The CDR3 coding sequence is TGCAGTGTCCCGGGTCGGGAGGTCGGGGATACGCAGTATTTT. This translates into CSVPGREVGDTQYF.

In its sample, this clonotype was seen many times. CDR3 protein: CASKRDSSNEKLFF. The CDR3 region has the DNA TGTGCCAGCAAAAGGGACAGCTCTAATGAAAAACTGTTTTTT. The chain couples TRBV2 to TRBJ1-4; 7 bases agree with TRBD1. Losses at the gene ends were 7 bases for V and 3 bases for J; bases not matched to a gene: 5. The CDR3 runs 14 residues. Germline CDR1 SNHLY, CDR2 FYNNEI.

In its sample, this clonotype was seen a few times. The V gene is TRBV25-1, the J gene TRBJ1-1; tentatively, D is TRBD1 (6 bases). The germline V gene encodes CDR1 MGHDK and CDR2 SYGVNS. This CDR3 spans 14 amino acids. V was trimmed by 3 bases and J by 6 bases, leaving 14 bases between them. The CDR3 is CASSDVGGRPEAFF. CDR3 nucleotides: TGTGCCAGCAGTGATGTAGGGGGGAGGCCTGAAGCTTTCTTT.

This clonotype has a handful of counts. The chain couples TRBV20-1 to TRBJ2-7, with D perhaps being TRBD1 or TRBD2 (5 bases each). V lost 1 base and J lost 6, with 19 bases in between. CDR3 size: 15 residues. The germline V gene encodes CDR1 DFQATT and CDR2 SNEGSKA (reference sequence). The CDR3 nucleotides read TGCAGTGCTAGAGCCTACCGGGACCCTAAGGGCGAGCAGTACTTC. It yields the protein CSARAYRDPKGEQYF.

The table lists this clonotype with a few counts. CDR3: CSARMEGLRNTGELFF. For the CDR3, the DNA is TGCAGTGCTAGAATGGAAGGGCTTAGGAACACCGGGGAGCTGTTTTTT. This chain links TRBV20-1 with TRBJ2-2; D unclear. Germline CDR1 is DFQATT and CDR2 is SNEGSKA (reference sequence). The V and J ends lost 2 bases and 1 base respectively, with 14 bases between them. This CDR3 is built from 16 residues.

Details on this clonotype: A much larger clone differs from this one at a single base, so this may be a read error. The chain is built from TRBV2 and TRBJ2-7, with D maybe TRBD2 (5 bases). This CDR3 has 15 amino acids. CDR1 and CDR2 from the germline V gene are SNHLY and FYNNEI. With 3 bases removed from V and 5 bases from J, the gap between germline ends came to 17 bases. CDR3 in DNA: TGTGCCAGCAGTGACCCCCACCGGGTTAGCGACGAGCAGTACTTC. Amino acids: CASSDPHRVSDEQYF.